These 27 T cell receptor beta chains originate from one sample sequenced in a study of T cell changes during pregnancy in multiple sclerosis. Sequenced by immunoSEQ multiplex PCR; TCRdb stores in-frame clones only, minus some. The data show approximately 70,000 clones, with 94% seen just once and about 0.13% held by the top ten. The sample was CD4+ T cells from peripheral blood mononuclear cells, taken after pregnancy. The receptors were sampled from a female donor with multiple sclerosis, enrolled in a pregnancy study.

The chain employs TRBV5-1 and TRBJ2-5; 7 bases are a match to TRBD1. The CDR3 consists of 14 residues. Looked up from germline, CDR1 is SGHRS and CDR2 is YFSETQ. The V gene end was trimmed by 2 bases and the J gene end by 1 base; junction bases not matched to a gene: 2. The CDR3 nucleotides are TGCGCCAGCAGCTTAGGGACAGTCCAAGAGACCCAGTACTTC. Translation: CASSLGTVQETQYF.

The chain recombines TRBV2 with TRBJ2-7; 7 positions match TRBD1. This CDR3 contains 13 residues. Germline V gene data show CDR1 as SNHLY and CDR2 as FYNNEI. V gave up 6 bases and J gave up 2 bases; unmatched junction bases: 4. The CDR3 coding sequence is TGTGCCAGCAGCCTGACAGGGACCTACGAGCAGTACTTC. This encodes CASSLTGTYEQYF. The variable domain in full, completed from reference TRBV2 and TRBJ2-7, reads EPEVTQTPSHQVTQMGQEVILRCVPISNHLYFYWYRQILGQKVEFLVSFYNNEISEKSEIFDDQFSVERPDGSNFTLKIRSTKLEDSAMYFCASSLTGTYEQYFGPGTRLTVT.

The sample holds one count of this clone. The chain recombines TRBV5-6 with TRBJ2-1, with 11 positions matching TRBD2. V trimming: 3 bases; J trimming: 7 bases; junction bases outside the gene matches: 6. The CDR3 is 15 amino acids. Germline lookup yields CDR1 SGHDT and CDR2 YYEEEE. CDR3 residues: CASSSLAGVRNEQFF. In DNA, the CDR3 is TGTGCCAGCAGCTCACTAGCGGGAGTCCGTAATGAGCAGTTCTTC.

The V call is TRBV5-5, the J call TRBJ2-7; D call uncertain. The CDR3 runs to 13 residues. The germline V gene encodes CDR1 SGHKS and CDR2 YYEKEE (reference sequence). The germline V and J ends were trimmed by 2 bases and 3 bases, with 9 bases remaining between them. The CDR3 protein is CASSFGRNYEQYF. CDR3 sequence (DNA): TGTGCCAGCAGCTTTGGTAGAAACTACGAGCAGTACTTC.

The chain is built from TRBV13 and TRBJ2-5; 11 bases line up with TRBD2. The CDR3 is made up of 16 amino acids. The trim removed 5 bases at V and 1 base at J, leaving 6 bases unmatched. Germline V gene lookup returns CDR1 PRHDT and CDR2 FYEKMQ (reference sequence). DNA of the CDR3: TGTGCCAGCAGCCGACGACTAGCGGGAATCCAAGAGACCCAGTACTTC. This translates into CASSRRLAGIQETQYF.

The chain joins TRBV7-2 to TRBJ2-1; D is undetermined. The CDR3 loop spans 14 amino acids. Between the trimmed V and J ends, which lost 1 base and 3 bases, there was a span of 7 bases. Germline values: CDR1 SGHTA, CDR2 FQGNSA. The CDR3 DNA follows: TGTGCCAGCAGCTTAGTTCCGGGCTACAATGAGCAGTTCTTC. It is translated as CASSLVPGYNEQFF.

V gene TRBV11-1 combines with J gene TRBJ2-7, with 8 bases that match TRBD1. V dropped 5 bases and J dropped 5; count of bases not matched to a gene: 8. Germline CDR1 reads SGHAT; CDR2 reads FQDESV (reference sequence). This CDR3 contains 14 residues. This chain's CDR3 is CASSPGTGRDEQYF. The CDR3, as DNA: TGTGCCAGCAGCCCGGGGACAGGTCGGGACGAGCAGTACTTC.

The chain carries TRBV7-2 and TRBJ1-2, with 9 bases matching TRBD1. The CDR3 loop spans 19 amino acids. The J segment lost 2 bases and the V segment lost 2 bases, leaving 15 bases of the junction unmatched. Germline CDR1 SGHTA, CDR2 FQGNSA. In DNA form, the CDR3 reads TGTGCCAGCAGCTTAAGGCGAGACGGGACAGGGACCTTAAACTATGGCTACACCTTC. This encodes CASSLRRDGTGTLNYGYTF.

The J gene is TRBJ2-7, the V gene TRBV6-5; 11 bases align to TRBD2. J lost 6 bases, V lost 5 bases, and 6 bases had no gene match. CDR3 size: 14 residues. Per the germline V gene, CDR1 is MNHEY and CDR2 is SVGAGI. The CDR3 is CASSAGTSGSEQYF. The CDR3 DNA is TGTGCCAGCAGTGCCGGGACTAGCGGATCCGAGCAGTACTTC.

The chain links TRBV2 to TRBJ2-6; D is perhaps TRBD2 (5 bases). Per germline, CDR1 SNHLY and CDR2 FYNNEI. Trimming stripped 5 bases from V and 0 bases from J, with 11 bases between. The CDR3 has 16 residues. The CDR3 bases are TGTGCCAGCAGTCGGGATTCCCTCTCTGGGGCCAACGTCCTGACTTTC. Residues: CASSRDSLSGANVLTF.

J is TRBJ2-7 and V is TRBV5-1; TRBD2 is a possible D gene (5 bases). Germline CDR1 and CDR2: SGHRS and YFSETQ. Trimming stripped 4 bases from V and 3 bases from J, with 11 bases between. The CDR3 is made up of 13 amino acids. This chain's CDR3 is CASSPGFFYEQYF. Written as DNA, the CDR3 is TGCGCCAGCAGCCCGGGGTTCTTCTACGAGCAGTACTTC.

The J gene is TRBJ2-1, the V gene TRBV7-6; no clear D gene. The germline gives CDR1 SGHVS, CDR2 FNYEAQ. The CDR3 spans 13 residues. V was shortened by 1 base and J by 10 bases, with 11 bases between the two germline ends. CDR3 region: CASSLVSGYEQFF. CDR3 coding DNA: TGTGCCAGCAGCTTAGTGTCCGGGTACGAGCAGTTCTTC.

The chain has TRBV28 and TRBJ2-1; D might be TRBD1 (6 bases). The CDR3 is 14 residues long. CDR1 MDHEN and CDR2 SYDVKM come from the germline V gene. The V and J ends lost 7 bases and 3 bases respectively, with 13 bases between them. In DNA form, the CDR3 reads TGTGCCAGCAAGGGACAACAACACTACAATGAGCAGTTCTTC. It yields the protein CASKGQQHYNEQFF.

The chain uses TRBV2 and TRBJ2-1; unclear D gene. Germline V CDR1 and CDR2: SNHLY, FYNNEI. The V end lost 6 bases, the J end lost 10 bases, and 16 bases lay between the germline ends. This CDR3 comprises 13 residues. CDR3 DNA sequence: TGTGCCAGCAGCTACATTTTTGCAGGCGAGCAGTTCTTC. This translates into CASSYIFAGEQFF.

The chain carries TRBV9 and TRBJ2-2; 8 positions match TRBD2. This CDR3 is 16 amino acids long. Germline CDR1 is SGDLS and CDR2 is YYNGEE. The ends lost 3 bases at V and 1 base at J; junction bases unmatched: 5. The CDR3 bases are TGTGCCAGCAGCGCAGGCGGGAGGCAGAACACCGGGGAGCTGTTTTTT. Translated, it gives CASSAGGRQNTGELFF.

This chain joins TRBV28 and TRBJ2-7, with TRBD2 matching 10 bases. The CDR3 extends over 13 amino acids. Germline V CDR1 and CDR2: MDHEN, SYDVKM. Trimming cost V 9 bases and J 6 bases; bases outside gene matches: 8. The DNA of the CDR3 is TGTGCCAGTAGGACTAGCGGAAGGCTCGAGCAGTACTTC. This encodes CASRTSGRLEQYF.

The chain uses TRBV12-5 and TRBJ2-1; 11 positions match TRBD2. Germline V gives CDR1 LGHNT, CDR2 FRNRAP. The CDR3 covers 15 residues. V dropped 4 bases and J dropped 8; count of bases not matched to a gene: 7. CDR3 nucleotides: TGTGCTAGTGGTTCCTCTAGCGGGAGGACATATGAGCAGTTCTTC. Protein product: CASGSSSGRTYEQFF.

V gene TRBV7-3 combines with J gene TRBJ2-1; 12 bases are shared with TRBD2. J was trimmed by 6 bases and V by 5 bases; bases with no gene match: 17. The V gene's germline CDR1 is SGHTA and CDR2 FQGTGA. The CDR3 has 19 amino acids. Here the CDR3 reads CASSPVGLAGGIGPNEQFF. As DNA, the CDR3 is TGTGCCAGCAGCCCAGTTGGTCTAGCGGGAGGGATCGGGCCCAATGAGCAGTTCTTC. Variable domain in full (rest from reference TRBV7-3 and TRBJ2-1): GAGVSQTPSNKVTEKGKYVELRCDPISGHTALYWYRQSLGQGPEFLIYFQGTGAADDSGLPNDRFFAVRPEGSVSTLKIQRTERGDSAVYLCASSPVGLAGGIGPNEQFFGPGTRLTVL.

The CDR3 DNA is TGTGCCTGGGTGGGGATTAGCGGGAACCCATTGTACAATGAGCAGTTCTTC. Its translation is CAWVGISGNPLYNEQFF. The V and J genes are TRBV30 and TRBJ2-1, with TRBD2 matching over 8 bases. V dropped 5 bases and J dropped 4; count of bases not matched to a gene: 16. The germline gives CDR1 GTSNPN, CDR2 SVGIG (reference sequence). CDR3 length equals 17 residues.

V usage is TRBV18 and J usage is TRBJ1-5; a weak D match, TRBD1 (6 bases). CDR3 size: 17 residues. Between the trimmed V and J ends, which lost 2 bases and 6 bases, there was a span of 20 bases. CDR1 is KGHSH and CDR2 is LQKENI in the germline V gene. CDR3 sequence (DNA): TGTGCCAGCTCACCATTGCCGGGACAAGAGGGAAGTCAGCCCCAGCATTTT. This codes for CASSPLPGQEGSQPQHF.

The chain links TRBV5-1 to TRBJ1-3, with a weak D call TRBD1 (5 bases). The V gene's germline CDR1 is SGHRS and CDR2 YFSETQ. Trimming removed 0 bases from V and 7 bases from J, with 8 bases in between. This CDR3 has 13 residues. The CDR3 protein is CASSLGQSNTIYF. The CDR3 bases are TGCGCCAGCAGCTTGGGACAGTCTAACACCATATATTTT.

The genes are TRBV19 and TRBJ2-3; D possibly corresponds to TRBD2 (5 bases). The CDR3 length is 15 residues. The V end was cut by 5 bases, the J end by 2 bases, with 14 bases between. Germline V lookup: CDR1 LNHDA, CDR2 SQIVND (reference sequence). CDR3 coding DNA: TGTGCCAGTAGTTCCCCGGGCGGGCCCACAGATACGCAGTATTTT. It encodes CASSSPGGPTDTQYF. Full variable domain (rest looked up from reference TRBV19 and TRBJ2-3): DGGITQSPKYLFRKEGQNVTLSCEQNLNHDAMYWYRQDPGQGLRLIYYSQIVNDFQKGDIAEGYSVSREKKESFPLTVTSAQKNPTAFYLCASSSPGGPTDTQYFGPGTRLTVL.

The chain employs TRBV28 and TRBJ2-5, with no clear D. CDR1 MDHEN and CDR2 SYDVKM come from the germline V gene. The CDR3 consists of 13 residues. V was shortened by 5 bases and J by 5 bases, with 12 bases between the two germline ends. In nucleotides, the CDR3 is TGTGCCAGCAGTCAACTTATCCCGGAGACCCAGTACTTC. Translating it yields CASSQLIPETQYF.

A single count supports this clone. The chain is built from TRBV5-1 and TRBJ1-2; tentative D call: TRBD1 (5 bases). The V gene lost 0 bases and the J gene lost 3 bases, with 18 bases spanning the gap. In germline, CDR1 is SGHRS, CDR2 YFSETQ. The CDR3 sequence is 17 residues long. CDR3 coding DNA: TGCGCCAGCAGCTTGGAAGGCTGGCAGGGCGGTGACTATGGCTACACCTTC. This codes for CASSLEGWQGGDYGYTF. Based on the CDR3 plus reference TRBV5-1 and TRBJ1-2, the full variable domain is KAGVTQTPRYLIKTRGQQVTLSCSPISGHRSVSWYQQTPGQGLQFLFEYFSETQRNKGNFPGRFSGRQFSNSRSEMNVSTLELGDSALYLCASSLEGWQGGDYGYTFGSGTRLTVV.

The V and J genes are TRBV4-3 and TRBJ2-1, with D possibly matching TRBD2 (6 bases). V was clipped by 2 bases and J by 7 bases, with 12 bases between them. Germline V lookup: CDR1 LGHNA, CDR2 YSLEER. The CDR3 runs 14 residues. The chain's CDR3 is CASSQHLAQNEQFF. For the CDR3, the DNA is TGCGCCAGCAGCCAACATCTAGCGCAAAATGAGCAGTTCTTC.

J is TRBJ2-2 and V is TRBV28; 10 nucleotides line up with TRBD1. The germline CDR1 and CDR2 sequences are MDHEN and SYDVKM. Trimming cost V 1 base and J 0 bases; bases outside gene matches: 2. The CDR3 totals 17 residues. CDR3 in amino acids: CASSLSGTGANTGELFF. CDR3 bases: TGTGCCAGCAGTTTATCGGGGACAGGGGCGAACACCGGGGAGCTGTTTTTT.

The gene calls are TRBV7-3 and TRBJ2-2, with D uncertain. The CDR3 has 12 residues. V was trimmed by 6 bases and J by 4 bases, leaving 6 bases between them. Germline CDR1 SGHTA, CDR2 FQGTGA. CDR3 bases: TGTGCCAGCAGTTCCTCCACCGGGGAGCTGTTTTTT. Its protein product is CASSSSTGELFF.